These 28 T cell receptor beta chains were sequenced from one sample in a study of T cell changes during pregnancy in multiple sclerosis. Generated by immunoSEQ multiplex PCR, the TCRdb table keeps only in-frame clones and is missing some. The table shows 40,000 to 50,000 clones, with less than 95% occurring only once. The starting material was CD4+ T cells from peripheral blood mononuclear cells, obtained in the third trimester of pregnancy. The receptors were gathered from a female donor with multiple sclerosis, enrolled in a pregnancy study.

The V call is TRBV2, the J call TRBJ1-1, with TRBD1 matching 9 bases. Germline CDR1 SNHLY, CDR2 FYNNEI. The CDR3 covers 16 residues. Trimming took 6 bases from V and 0 from J; bases not matched to a gene: 8. The CDR3 region is CASRPGQGRMNTEAFF. In DNA form, the CDR3 reads TGTGCCAGCAGGCCTGGACAGGGGAGAATGAACACTGAAGCTTTCTTT.

The V and J genes are TRBV7-2 and TRBJ2-1; D uncertain. Germline lookup yields CDR1 SGHTA and CDR2 FQGNSA. The V end lost 1 base, the J end lost 9 bases, and 13 bases lay between the germline ends. The CDR3 spans 14 residues. The CDR3 DNA reads as TGTGCCAGCAGCTTAGGCCTCAGAGAGGTTGAGCAGTTCTTC. It codes for CASSLGLREVEQFF.

The chain couples TRBV4-3 to TRBJ1-1, with D tentatively TRBD1 (5 bases). The germline V gene encodes CDR1 LGHNA and CDR2 YSLEER. Trimming left V 0 bases short and J 7 bases short, with 15 bases between. CDR3 size: 15 residues. CDR3 DNA: TGCGCCAGCAGCCAAGATGGGGGGAAGTCGGGTGAAGCTTTCTTT. As protein: CASSQDGGKSGEAFF.

The rearrangement uses TRBV5-4 and TRBJ2-7; 8 bases are a match to TRBD1. With V trimmed by 3 bases and J by 1 base, 3 bases remained unmatched. CDR3 length: 14 residues. From germline, CDR1 is SGHNT and CDR2 YYREEE (reference sequence). The CDR3 loop is CASSWDRTSYEQYF. The CDR3 coding sequence is TGTGCCAGCAGCTGGGACAGGACGTCCTACGAGCAGTACTTC. The full variable domain, completed using reference TRBV5-4 and TRBJ2-7, is ETGVTQSPTHLIKTRGQQVTLRCSSQSGHNTVSWYQQALGQGPQFIFQYYREEENGRGNFPPRFSGLQFPNYSSELNVNALELDDSALYLCASSWDRTSYEQYFGPGTRLTVT.

This clone was counted between two and nine times. The chain has TRBV7-2 and TRBJ2-1, with TRBD2 matching 9 bases. Germline V gene sequence: CDR1 SGHTA, CDR2 FQGNSA. The V gene end was trimmed by 1 base and the J gene end by 6 bases; junction bases not matched to a gene: 4. The CDR3 is 15 residues long. CDR3 in DNA: TGTGCCAGCAGCTTAGGGCGCGGGAGGGGCAATGAGCAGTTCTTC. It encodes CASSLGRGRGNEQFF.

The chain is built from TRBV10-3 and TRBJ2-7; 7 bases are shared with TRBD2. The CDR3 totals 15 residues. Trimming at V came to 2 bases and at J to 7 bases, leaving 11 bases not matched to a gene. Germline CDR1 is ENHRY and CDR2 is SYGVKD. The CDR3 region has the DNA TGTGCCATCAGTGAGATGCGGGGAGGGCCGGGAGAGCAGTACTTC. Translation gives CAISEMRGGPGEQYF.

This clone was found once. V is TRBV6-5 and J is TRBJ2-1; perhaps TRBD1 as D (6 bases). The V end was cut by 2 bases, the J end by 4 bases, with 15 bases between. The CDR3 consists of 16 residues. Looked up from germline, CDR1 is MNHEY and CDR2 is SVGAGI. The CDR3 DNA sequence: TGTGCCAGCAGTTACGAGGCAGGGGCCCGGTACAATGAGCAGTTCTTC. Translated, it gives CASSYEAGARYNEQFF.

J is TRBJ1-2 and V is TRBV9, with TRBD1 matching 12 bases. Trimming took 3 bases from V and 7 from J; bases not matched to a gene: 7. This CDR3 is 15 amino acids long. The germline gives CDR1 SGDLS, CDR2 YYNGEE. The CDR3 spells CASSATGTGGLGYTF. CDR3 nucleotide sequence: TGTGCCAGCAGCGCTACCGGGACAGGGGGCCTTGGCTACACCTTC.

In nucleotides, the CDR3 is TGTGCCAGCCGCATACTAGGAGGCCAAGAGACCCAGTACTTC. This encodes CASRILGGQETQYF. The chain joins TRBV7-9 to TRBJ2-5; D possibly corresponds to TRBD2 (5 bases). Germline values: CDR1 SEHNR, CDR2 FQNEAQ (reference sequence). There are 14 residues in the CDR3. V lost 8 bases to trimming and J lost 1 base, with 14 bases between them.

The chain couples TRBV4-1 to TRBJ1-1; a weak D match, TRBD1 (5 bases). The CDR3 consists of 14 residues. The germline V gene has CDR1 MGHRA and CDR2 YSYEKL. Trimming stripped 2 bases from V and 2 bases from J, with 9 bases between. CDR3: CASSQFRANTEAFF. CDR3 nucleotide sequence: TGCGCCAGCAGCCAATTCAGGGCAAACACTGAAGCTTTCTTT.

CDR3 sequence reads: CASSAEMARQFF. The DNA for the CDR3 is TGTGCCAGTAGTGCCGAAATGGCAAGGCAGTTCTTC. The rearrangement joins TRBV19 to TRBJ2-1; D is unresolved. CDR1 LNHDA and CDR2 SQIVND come from the germline V gene (reference sequence). The CDR3 consists of 12 residues. Trimming removed 5 bases at V and 12 bases at J, with 14 bases between.

The chain combines TRBV9 with TRBJ1-1; D not certain. CDR1 SGDLS and CDR2 YYNGEE come from the germline V gene. CDR3 length equals 14 residues. Trimming removed 0 bases from V and 0 bases from J, with 6 bases in between. The CDR3 here is CASSVAVVNTEAFF. As DNA, the CDR3 is TGTGCCAGCAGCGTAGCGGTGGTGAACACTGAAGCTTTCTTT.

The chain has TRBV18 and TRBJ2-1, with 10 bases matching TRBD2. The CDR3 sequence is 15 residues long. J lost 4 bases, V lost 2 bases, and 2 bases had no gene match. Germline-derived CDR1 and CDR2 are KGHSH and LQKENI. The CDR3 region is CASSPRTSGYNEQFF. In DNA, the CDR3 is TGTGCCAGCTCACCAAGGACTAGCGGTTACAATGAGCAGTTCTTC.

The gene calls are TRBV5-1 and TRBJ1-1, with 7 bases lining up with TRBD1. The CDR3 length is 14 residues. Per germline, CDR1 SGHRS and CDR2 YFSETQ. With V trimmed by 5 bases and J by 1 base, 5 bases remained unmatched. The CDR3: CASRQGSGNTEAFF. CDR3 nucleotide sequence: TGCGCCAGCAGACAGGGGTCGGGGAACACTGAAGCTTTCTTT.

This chain uses TRBV7-9 with TRBJ2-1; 10 bases match TRBD2. CDR1 is SEHNR, CDR2 FQNEAQ, per germline (reference sequence). The CDR3 is 19 residues long. V was clipped by 4 bases and J by 1 base; unmatched bases: 13. CDR3: CASSSASGRISGSYNEQFF. The DNA of the CDR3 is TGTGCCAGCAGCTCGGCTAGCGGGAGAATAAGTGGGTCCTACAATGAGCAGTTCTTC. The whole variable domain, filled in from reference TRBV7-9 and TRBJ2-1, reads DTGVSQNPRHKITKRGQNVTFRCDPISEHNRLYWYRQTLGQGPEFLTYFQNEAQLEKSRLLSDRFSAERPKGSFSTLEIQRTEQGDSAMYLCASSSASGRISGSYNEQFFGPGTRLTVL.

This rearrangement joins TRBV4-3 to TRBJ2-6, with 8 nucleotides matching TRBD1. V lost 5 bases and J lost 0; bases outside the gene matches: 6. The CDR3 covers 17 residues. Germline CDR1 and CDR2: LGHNA and YSLEER. The CDR3 loop is CASSLGQAISGANVLTF. In DNA, the CDR3 is TGCGCCAGCAGCTTGGGACAGGCGATCTCTGGGGCCAACGTCCTGACTTTC.

The V and J genes are TRBV7-6 and TRBJ2-3; 7 bases are shared with TRBD2. This CDR3 is built from 17 residues. Germline trimming cut 5 bases from V and 1 base from J; bases unmatched to any gene: 12. Germline V gives CDR1 SGHVS, CDR2 FNYEAQ. The CDR3 DNA follows: TGTGCCAGCAGCCACCCTTGGGGGGGACGGGGCACAGATACGCAGTATTTT. This sequence encodes CASSHPWGGRGTDTQYF.

The CDR3 sequence is CASSGGGMVAYEQYF. The CDR3 DNA reads TGTGCCAGCAGCGGGGGGGGTATGGTAGCCTACGAGCAGTACTTC. The rearrangement uses TRBV28 and TRBJ2-7, with 8 bases that match TRBD2. V was clipped by 6 bases and J by 2 bases; unmatched bases: 9. The length of the CDR3 is 15 residues. CDR1 and CDR2 from the germline V gene are MDHEN and SYDVKM.

This clone was found once. This sequence joins TRBV5-1 and TRBJ1-1, with 7 bases that match TRBD1. This CDR3 contains 14 residues. The V gene's germline CDR1 is SGHRS and CDR2 YFSETQ. Unmatched junction bases numbered 7, after V lost 1 base and J lost 7 bases. The CDR3 sequence is CASSLYQGVGEAFF. The CDR3 nucleotides are TGCGCCAGCAGCTTGTATCAGGGGGTGGGTGAAGCTTTCTTT.

This chain joins TRBV7-9 and TRBJ2-3; possible D gene TRBD2, 6 bases. Trimming removed 4 bases at V and 0 bases at J, with 14 bases between. The CDR3 runs 16 residues. Germline V lookup: CDR1 SEHNR, CDR2 FQNEAQ (reference sequence). The CDR3 bases are TGTGCCAGCAGCTCCAATAGCGGAAGAAGCACAGATACGCAGTATTTT. Translating it yields CASSSNSGRSTDTQYF.

The V call is TRBV15, the J call TRBJ2-2; TRBD1 aligns across 7 bases. Trimming took 0 bases from V and 5 from J; bases not matched to a gene: 6. The CDR3 spans 16 residues. Germline CDR1 is LNHNV and CDR2 is YYDKDF (reference sequence). The CDR3 reads CATSRDRQQGTGELFF. The CDR3 DNA reads TGTGCCACCAGCAGAGATCGTCAACAGGGGACCGGGGAGCTGTTTTTT.

This clone occurred once. This chain joins TRBV19 and TRBJ2-1; 11 nucleotides align to TRBD2. Germline-derived CDR1 and CDR2 are LNHDA and SQIVND (reference sequence). With 10 bases clipped from V and 10 bases from J, the junction kept 3 bases outside the gene matches. The CDR3 is 11 residues long. This chain's CDR3 is CAITSGGEQFF. The CDR3 region has the DNA TGTGCCATTACTAGCGGGGGCGAGCAGTTCTTC.

The V gene is TRBV28, the J gene TRBJ2-7; D is unresolved. The CDR3 sequence is 11 residues long. Germline values: CDR1 MDHEN, CDR2 SYDVKM. V was shortened by 7 bases and J by 4 bases, with 8 bases between the two germline ends. The CDR3 loop reads CASTSGYEQYF. DNA for the CDR3: TGTGCCAGCACCTCAGGTTACGAGCAGTACTTC.

The chain carries TRBV14 and TRBJ2-5, with D hard to call. The CDR3 is made up of 15 amino acids. Germline V gene lookup returns CDR1 SGHDN and CDR2 FVKESK. V was cut by 3 bases and J by 4 bases, with 15 bases left in between. CDR3 residues: CASSQAGQRRETQYF. CDR3 bases: TGTGCCAGCAGCCAGGCTGGCCAGCGACGAGAGACCCAGTACTTC. The variable domain in full, completed from reference TRBV14 and TRBJ2-5, reads EAGVTQFPSHSVIEKGQTVTLRCDPISGHDNLYWYRRVMGKEIKFLLHFVKESKQDESGMPNNRFLAERTGGTYSTLKVQPAELEDSGVYFCASSQAGQRRETQYFGPGTRLLVL.

V gene TRBV7-2 combines with J gene TRBJ1-4; D is ambiguous. Germline values: CDR1 SGHTA, CDR2 FQGNSA. The CDR3 covers 16 residues. V was clipped by 5 bases and J by 0 bases, with 13 bases between them. This chain's CDR3 is CASSPYDMPTNEKLFF. In DNA, the CDR3 is TGTGCCAGCAGCCCGTACGACATGCCAACTAATGAAAAACTGTTTTTT.

This clone appeared once. This chain uses TRBV28 with TRBJ1-5; 7 bases map to TRBD1. Germline lookup yields CDR1 MDHEN and CDR2 SYDVKM. The CDR3 has 14 residues. After removal of 2 bases from V and 9 bases from J, the junction contained 7 bases not matched to a gene. CDR3 coding DNA: TGTGCCAGCAGTTTAGGGCAGGGGGTTAGGCCCCAGCATTTT. It translates to CASSLGQGVRPQHF.

V gene TRBV28 combines with J gene TRBJ1-5; 7 bases are shared with TRBD1. Germline values: CDR1 MDHEN, CDR2 SYDVKM. The CDR3 is made up of 15 amino acids. J gave up 6 bases and V 2 bases, and 7 bases lay outside the gene matches. The CDR3 loop reads CASSLEGGVGQPQHF. DNA for the CDR3: TGTGCCAGCAGTTTAGAAGGGGGCGTGGGTCAGCCCCAGCATTTT.

This chain links TRBV5-4 with TRBJ2-3; 12 positions agree with TRBD2. The CDR3 spans 16 residues. Germline trimming cut 0 bases from V and 5 bases from J; bases unmatched to any gene: 4. Germline lookup yields CDR1 SGHNT and CDR2 YYREEE (reference sequence). The CDR3 nucleotides read TGTGCCAGCAGCTTGGGACTAGCGGGAGATCGAGATACGCAGTATTTT. Translated: CASSLGLAGDRDTQYF. The full variable domain, its missing parts supplied by reference TRBV5-4 and TRBJ2-3, is ETGVTQSPTHLIKTRGQQVTLRCSSQSGHNTVSWYQQALGQGPQFIFQYYREEENGRGNFPPRFSGLQFPNYSSELNVNALELDDSALYLCASSLGLAGDRDTQYFGPGTRLTVL.